This T cell receptor (beta chain) was sequenced in a study of early T cells in non-severe SARS-CoV-2 infection. This clonotype has more than one count but fewer than ten. Antigen unknown. Attachment of unique molecular identifiers to individual cDNA molecules was performed. TCRdb used MiXCR to reprocess the 5' RACE reads, holding one entry per CDR3 protein. The sample has approximately 39,000 distinct CDR3 sequences; approximately 9.1% are singletons. The CDR3 is 14 amino acids. Trimming removed 3 bases at V and 1 base at J, with 9 bases between. Germline lookup yields CDR1 MGHDK and CDR2 SYGVNS. Study-wide results and caveats: Private and CD4 specificities were missed by VDJdb matching, which favored anti-spike CD8 responses.

V usage is TRBV25-1 and J usage is TRBJ1-1; D not certain. Sequenced input: whole blood. This clonotype was obtained from an adult who was a healthcare worker with PCR-confirmed SARS-CoV-2 infection or an uninfected control (not recorded which). DNA for the CDR3: TGTGCCAGCAGTGAGCGGCGGTCGAACACTGAAGCTTTCTTT. It yields the protein CASSERRSNTEAFF. Full variable domain (rest looked up from reference TRBV25-1 and TRBJ1-1): EADIYQTPRYLVIGTGKKITLECSQTMGHDKMYWYQQDPGMELHLIHYSYGVNSTEKGDLSSESTVSRIRTEHFPLTLESARPSHTSQYLCASSERRSNTEAFFGQGTRLTVV.